The text below deals with one T cell receptor (beta chain). Its specificity is not known. This sample was included in a study of T-cell reconstitution after alpha-beta-depleted transplantation in children. Study-level points and caveats: Expanded graft clones numbering several hundred reportedly gave rise to alpha-beta T cells about two months after transplant.

Preparing the TCRbeta library involved the use of unique molecular identifiers. TCRdb reprocessed the PCR reads via MiXCR and lists one record per CDR3 protein. The sample lists around 370,000 distinct CDR3 sequences; around 15% were seen once. This TCR was recovered from a male patient aged 2 to 10 who had a stem cell transplant for acute lymphoblastic leukemia, so the T cells may come from the graft donor. Material: PBMCs, mostly from graft donor cells, obtained 360 days after TCRalphabeta/CD19-depleted stem cell transplant.

The CDR3 DNA reads TGTGCCAGCAGTTACATCACCGGGACAGGGGGCAATGAGCAGTTCTTC. Amino acids: CASSYITGTGGNEQFF. J is TRBJ2-1 and V is TRBV6-5, with 11 bases aligning to TRBD1. Trimming cost V 2 bases and J 6 bases; bases outside gene matches: 6. Germline loops: CDR1 MNHEY, CDR2 SVGAGI. CDR3 length: 16 residues.